Each of the 25 T cell receptor beta chains below was sequenced from the same sample in a study of T cells in Graves' hyperthyroidism and ophthalmopathy. The CDR3 regions of TCR beta were amplified from RNA transcripts. Researchers ran a first-round RT-PCR on the TCR CDR3 using the HTBI primer set. A single record per CDR3 protein comes from TCRdb applying MiXCR to the multiplex PCR reads. Of about 200,000 distinct CDR3 sequences in the sample, 17% were seen once. The specimen sequenced was blood. The receptors stem from a woman aged 45-60 years with Graves' hyperthyroidism.

This clonotype was picked up many times. A read error may explain this, as a much larger clone is one base away. Given the absence of the conserved phenylalanine or tryptophan at the CDR3 end, a read error is likely. The gene calls are TRBV28 and TRBJ1-1; no clear D gene. Germline V lookup: CDR1 MDHEN, CDR2 SYDVKM. The CDR3 is 11 amino acids. V lost 8 bases, J lost 0 bases, and 4 bases lay in between. CDR3 DNA sequence: TGTGCCAGCCGTATGAACACTGAAGCTTTCCTT. Amino acid sequence: CASRMNTEAFL.

This clonotype was counted many times. J is TRBJ2-7 and V is TRBV10-3; either TRBD1 or TRBD2 may supply D (5 bases each). This CDR3 has 13 residues. Germline assignment: CDR1 ENHRY and CDR2 SYGVKD. Trimming left V 10 bases short and J 0 bases short, with 13 bases between. The CDR3 nucleotides are TGTGCCACCGGGACGGATAACTCCTACGAGCAGTACTTC. It encodes CATGTDNSYEQYF.

The rearrangement links TRBV20-1 to TRBJ1-1; no definite D call. Trimming took off 3 bases at V and 10 bases at J, with 15 bases between the two ends. The CDR3 is 12 residues long. Looked up from germline, CDR1 is DFQATT and CDR2 is SNEGSKA (reference sequence). DNA for the CDR3: TGCAGTGCTAGTCCCGACGTATCTGGAGCTTTCTTT. Its protein is CSASPDVSGAFF.

This clonotype was seen only a few times. The chain uses TRBV4-1 and TRBJ2-6; 9 bases line up with TRBD2. Germline assignment: CDR1 MGHRA and CDR2 YSYEKL. CDR3 length: 19 residues. The ends lost 0 bases at V and 0 bases at J; junction bases unmatched: 6. The CDR3 loop reads CASSQDLAGGASGANVLTF. Written as DNA, the CDR3 is TGCGCCAGCAGCCAAGATCTTGCGGGGGGGGCCTCTGGGGCCAACGTCCTGACTTTC.

This clonotype came up a few times. Likely a read error: the CDR3 ends without its conserved phenylalanine or tryptophan. The chain carries TRBV20-1 and TRBJ1-1; 8 nucleotides align to TRBD1. The trim removed 6 bases at V and 5 bases at J, leaving 5 bases unmatched. The CDR3 has 12 residues. Per the germline V gene, CDR1 is DFQATT and CDR2 is SNEGSKA (reference sequence). The CDR3 DNA follows: TGCAGTGCCAGGACAGGGTATACTGAAGCTTTCCTT. Amino acids: CSARTGYTEAFL.

This clonotype was found a few times. This chain joins TRBV24-1 and TRBJ2-1; TRBD1 aligns across 8 bases. Per the germline V gene, CDR1 is KGHDR and CDR2 is SFDVKD. The CDR3 loop spans 15 amino acids. The junction had 6 bases not matched to a gene; V was cut back by 1 base and J by 8 bases. The CDR3 reads CATSDFWTGIHEQFF. DNA of the CDR3: TGTGCCACCAGTGATTTCTGGACAGGGATCCATGAGCAGTTCTTC.

The chain links TRBV20-1 to TRBJ2-5; TRBD1 might be the D (6 bases). Germline V gives CDR1 DFQATT, CDR2 SNEGSKA (reference sequence). V lost 7 bases and J lost 5, with 14 bases in between. This CDR3 is 12 amino acids long. The CDR3, as DNA: TGCAGTGTACGGACAGAGATGGAGACCCAGTACTTC. It codes for CSVRTEMETQYF.

At least ten counts were recorded for this clonotype. The genes are TRBV11-2 and TRBJ2-1, with no clear D. Trimming took 5 bases from V and 1 from J, leaving 9 bases between them. CDR3 length: 14 amino acids. Germline V gene data show CDR1 as SGHAT and CDR2 as FQNNGV. The CDR3 DNA sequence: TGTGCCAGCAGCAAAGGAGAGTCCTACAATGAGCAGTTCTTC. Translation gives CASSKGESYNEQFF. Filled out from reference TRBV11-2 and TRBJ2-1, the complete variable domain reads EAGVAQSPRYKIIEKRQSVAFWCNPISGHATLYWYQQILGQGPKLLIQFQNNGVVDDSQLPKDRFSAERLKGVDSTLKIQPAKLEDSAVYLCASSKGESYNEQFFGPGTRLTVL.

This chain joins TRBV27 and TRBJ2-7; D perhaps matches TRBD2 (6 bases). V lost 8 bases and J lost 5, with 13 bases in between. Germline V gene lookup returns CDR1 MNHEY and CDR2 SMNVEV (reference sequence). The CDR3 contains 12 residues. CDR3 amino acids: CASARGENEQYF. The CDR3 coding sequence is TGTGCCAGCGCCCGCGGGGAAAACGAGCAGTACTTC.

This clonotype showed up many times. The chain combines TRBV28 with TRBJ2-2; 7 bases agree with TRBD1. Germline CDR1 is MDHEN and CDR2 is SYDVKM. The CDR3 has 15 amino acids. V was pared by 5 bases and J by 4 bases, with 7 bases of the junction left unmatched. For the CDR3, the DNA is TGTGCCAGCAGTGCCGCAGGGGGTATCACCGGGGAGCTGTTTTTT. This translates into CASSAAGGITGELFF.

This clonotype was detected many times. The chain uses TRBV18 and TRBJ2-5, with TRBD1 matching over 10 bases. In germline, CDR1 is KGHSH, CDR2 LQKENI. The CDR3 totals 14 residues. The trim removed 3 bases at V and 4 bases at J, leaving 2 bases unmatched. DNA for the CDR3: TGTGCCAGCTCACCGACAGGGGGCCGAGAGACCCAGTACTTC. It codes for CASSPTGGRETQYF.

This clonotype was found many times. This chain uses TRBV6-1 with TRBJ1-1, with D possibly being TRBD1 (5 bases). The CDR3 has 14 amino acids. Per germline, CDR1 MNHNS and CDR2 SASEGT. Between the trimmed V and J ends, which lost 5 bases and 4 bases, there was a span of 14 bases. The CDR3 DNA reads as TGTGCCAGCAGTTGGGGGGGTCCGGGCACTGAAGCTTTCTTT. Translation gives CASSWGGPGTEAFF.

Remarks on this clonotype: A much larger clone lies a single base off, so this may be a read error. The chain carries TRBV29-1 and TRBJ1-1; the D is unclear. The germline gives CDR1 SQVTM, CDR2 ANQGSEA. The CDR3 covers 13 residues. Trimming cost V 7 bases and J 3 bases, with 15 bases left between them. The DNA for the CDR3 is TGCAGCGCCGCATTGGCGAGGGACACTGAAGCTTTCTTT. Its protein is CSAALARDTEAFF.

The chain joins TRBV7-2 to TRBJ2-7, with 7 bases that match TRBD2. CDR1 and CDR2 from the germline V gene are SGHTA and FQGNSA. The CDR3 is 14 amino acids. J gave up 6 bases and V 0 bases, and 5 bases lay outside the gene matches. The CDR3, as DNA: TGTGCCAGCAGCTTAGCAGGGAGGGCCGGCGAGCAGTACTTC. This codes for CASSLAGRAGEQYF. Variable domain in full (rest from reference TRBV7-2 and TRBJ2-7): GAGVSQSPSNKVTEKGKDVELRCDPISGHTALYWYRQSLGQGLEFLIYFQGNSAPDKSGLPSDRFSAERTGGSVSTLTIQRTQQEDSAVYLCASSLAGRAGEQYFGPGTRLTVT.

The chain has TRBV7-3 and TRBJ2-2; D is tentatively TRBD1 or TRBD2 (5 bases each). The CDR3 totals 16 residues. CDR1 SGHTA and CDR2 FQGTGA come from the germline V gene. Trimming stripped 2 bases from V and 0 bases from J, with 10 bases between. Written as DNA, the CDR3 is TGTGCCAGCAGCTTAGTGGGGACGGCGAACACCGGGGAGCTGTTTTTT. As protein: CASSLVGTANTGELFF.

The rearrangement links TRBV11-2 to TRBJ2-1, with unresolved D. Germline V gives CDR1 SGHAT, CDR2 FQNNGV. The V and J ends lost 3 bases and 5 bases respectively, with 5 bases between them. The CDR3 has 12 residues. CDR3 in amino acids: CASSFRNNEQFF. The CDR3 DNA follows: TGTGCCAGCAGCTTCCGAAACAATGAGCAGTTCTTC.

The chain carries TRBV7-3 and TRBJ2-2; 10 nucleotides agree with TRBD2. In germline, CDR1 is SGHTA, CDR2 FQGTGA. The V gene end was trimmed by 3 bases and the J gene end by 6 bases; junction bases not matched to a gene: 4. This CDR3 region has 15 residues. The CDR3 is CASSFSGRASGELFF. In DNA form, the CDR3 reads TGTGCCAGCAGCTTCAGCGGGAGGGCTTCCGGGGAGCTGTTTTTT.

This clonotype showed up just a few times. The chain links TRBV20-1 to TRBJ2-5; no definite D call. Germline V gene lookup returns CDR1 DFQATT and CDR2 SNEGSKA (reference sequence). The V and J ends lost 0 bases and 4 bases respectively, with 12 bases between them. The CDR3 runs to 14 residues. CDR3 DNA sequence: TGCAGTGCTAGAGAGGCCCTCGTAGGAGAGACCCAGTACTTC. This translates into CSAREALVGETQYF.

In its sample, this clonotype was seen once. The conserved phenylalanine or tryptophan normally closing the CDR3 is absent here, so this likely arose from a read error. V is TRBV9 and J is TRBJ1-1, with 8 bases matching TRBD1. The CDR3 consists of 16 residues. J was trimmed by 0 bases and V by 0 bases; bases with no gene match: 4. Germline lookup yields CDR1 SGDLS and CDR2 YYNGEE. The CDR3 reads CASSVGTGTMNTEAFL. The CDR3 nucleotides read TGTGCCAGCAGCGTAGGGACAGGGACGATGAACACTGAAGCTTTCCTT.

This clonotype was counted many times. The J gene is TRBJ2-1, the V gene TRBV20-1, with TRBD2 matching over 13 bases. Per the germline V gene, CDR1 is DFQATT and CDR2 is SNEGSKA (reference sequence). V gave up 3 bases and J gave up 7 bases; unmatched junction bases: 15. The CDR3 is made up of 18 amino acids. The CDR3 DNA follows: TGCAGTGCTAGCCCCACTAGCGGGAGGGTACCTGCGCGGAATGAGCAGTTCTTC. It translates to CSASPTSGRVPARNEQFF.

This clonotype was seen only a few times. The rearrangement uses TRBV29-1 and TRBJ2-5; tentatively, D is TRBD2 (6 bases). Per the germline V gene, CDR1 is SQVTM and CDR2 is ANQGSEA. V was pared by 8 bases and J by 2 bases, with 12 bases between. The CDR3 sequence is 12 residues long. CDR3 amino acids: CSTGLKQETQYF. The CDR3 bases are TGCAGCACGGGACTTAAACAAGAGACCCAGTACTTC.

V usage is TRBV5-4 and J usage is TRBJ2-5; 9 nucleotides align to TRBD2. Germline V gives CDR1 SGHNT, CDR2 YYREEE (reference sequence). Trimming took 3 bases from V and 5 from J; bases not matched to a gene: 5. CDR3 length: 14 amino acids. The CDR3 DNA sequence: TGTGCCAGCAGCTCTCCGGCGGGGGGGGAGACCCAGTACTTC. It specifies CASSSPAGGETQYF.

The chain carries TRBV19 and TRBJ1-5, with D possibly TRBD1 on 6 matching bases. Trimming cost V 8 bases and J 4 bases, with 9 bases left between them. The germline V gene has CDR1 LNHDA and CDR2 SQIVND (reference sequence). This CDR3 is built from 12 residues. The DNA of the CDR3 is TGTGCCAGTGACCAGGGGAATCAGCCCCAGCATTTT. Its translation is CASDQGNQPQHF. Full variable domain (missing parts from reference TRBV19 and TRBJ1-5): DGGITQSPKYLFRKEGQNVTLSCEQNLNHDAMYWYRQDPGQGLRLIYYSQIVNDFQKGDIAEGYSVSREKKESFPLTVTSAQKNPTAFYLCASDQGNQPQHFGDGTRLSIL.

This clonotype was observed at least ten times. The chain joins TRBV12-3 or TRBV12-4 to TRBJ2-7; TRBD2 matches at 14 bases. V lost 3 bases, J lost 1 base, and 8 bases stayed unmatched. The length of the CDR3 is 18 residues. CDR3 in amino acids: CASSFGLAGGGRSYEQYF. DNA for the CDR3: TGTGCCAGCAGTTTCGGACTAGCGGGAGGAGGTCGGTCCTACGAGCAGTACTTC.

At least ten counts were recorded for this clonotype. The chain uses TRBV7-9 and TRBJ2-3; unclear D gene. The CDR3 totals 13 residues. CDR1 is SEHNR, CDR2 FQNEAQ, per germline (reference sequence). Trimming pared 5 bases from V and 6 bases from J, leaving 12 bases between. The CDR3 coding sequence is TGTGCCAGCAGCCCCAAAACGGCGGATACGCAGTATTTT. Translated: CASSPKTADTQYF.